This T cell receptor (beta chain) was found in a study of T cells after posttransplantation cyclophosphamide. This CDR3 is built from 15 residues. V was pared by 10 bases and J by 3 bases, with 10 bases of the junction left unmatched. Germline lookup yields CDR1 MNHNS and CDR2 SASEGT. Study observations and caveats: Recipient CMV seropositivity and CMV reactivation strongly tracked TRB clonality.

With regard to this clone: Its antigen is not known.

Some clones are missing from TCRdb's copy, which holds only in-frame ones; the method was immunoSEQ multiplex PCR. This sample has around 18,000 clones, with roughly 73% found just once. A marrow graft followed busulfan-fludarabine conditioning, with cyclophosphamide on days +3 and +4. This chain connects TRBV6-1 to TRBJ2-1; TRBD1 agrees at 9 bases. This specimen consisted of CD8+ T cells sorted from PBMCs, obtained approximately 2,000 days after a stem cell transplant with posttransplant cyclophosphamide. This clonotype originated in a female patient in her thirties or forties who received an allogeneic stem cell transplant from a related donor, was CMV-positive, and had no GVHD. T cells may partly derive from the graft donor. The CDR3 region is CATERTGEIYNEQFF. CDR3 DNA sequence: TGTGCCACCGAGAGGACAGGGGAGATCTACAATGAGCAGTTCTTC.